Listed below are T cell receptor beta chains from one sample, sequenced in a study of cytomegalovirus exposure and HLA in healthy donors. TCRdb keeps only in-frame clones here, not all; method: immunoSEQ multiplex PCR. The table has 150,000 to 250,000 clones, about 81% seen once. Material: PBMCs. Receptors were obtained from a woman aged 25 to 39 in good health and CMV-seronegative. Each CDR3 is given with its conserved first and last residue. The D gene is left open where the match is weak. A clone size is listed for some rows: how often the clone was seen (once, few, many), or a class if it is expanded.

j_call: TRBJ1-1; clone_size: NA; v_call: TRBV28; d_call: NA; cdr3_aa: CASSLWATPEAFF; cdr3_nt: TGTGCCAGCAGTTTATGGGCAACCCCTGAAGCTTTCTTT
j_call: TRBJ2-3; clone_size: NA; v_call: TRBV6-4; d_call: NA; cdr3_aa: CASAGQAGPTDTQYF; cdr3_nt: TGTGCCAGCGCCGGGCAGGCGGGGCCCACAGATACGCAGTATTTT
j_call: TRBJ2-1; clone_size: once; v_call: TRBV25-1; d_call: TRBD1; cdr3_aa: CASSGTGDNEQFF; cdr3_nt: TGTGCCAGTTCCGGGACAGGGGACAATGAGCAGTTCTTC
j_call: TRBJ2-1; clone_size: NA; v_call: TRBV7-9; d_call: TRBD2; cdr3_aa: CASRRLTSGKYNEQFF; cdr3_nt: TGTGCCAGCAGACGCCTGACTAGCGGGAAATACAATGAGCAGTTCTTC
j_call: TRBJ2-1; clone_size: NA; v_call: TRBV25-1; d_call: TRBD2; cdr3_aa: CASSDSGRNNEQFF; cdr3_nt: TGTGCCAGCAGTGATAGCGGGAGGAACAATGAGCAGTTCTTC
j_call: TRBJ1-1; clone_size: NA; v_call: TRBV7-2; d_call: TRBD1; cdr3_aa: CASSLRGRIGTEAFF; cdr3_nt: TGTGCCAGCAGCTTAAGGGGGCGAATAGGCACTGAAGCTTTCTTT
j_call: TRBJ1-1; clone_size: NA; v_call: TRBV6-5; d_call: TRBD1; cdr3_aa: CASSRQGDRVYEAFF; cdr3_nt: TGTGCCAGCAGTAGACAGGGGGACAGGGTTTATGAAGCTTTCTTT
j_call: TRBJ1-5; clone_size: few; v_call: TRBV15; d_call: NA; cdr3_aa: CATSRRDQPQHF; cdr3_nt: TGTGCCACCAGCAGGCGGGATCAGCCCCAGCATTTT
j_call: TRBJ2-7; clone_size: NA; v_call: TRBV4-1; d_call: NA; cdr3_aa: CASSQDHGPSEQYF; cdr3_nt: TGCGCCAGCAGCCAAGATCACGGTCCCTCCGAGCAGTACTTC
j_call: TRBJ2-7; clone_size: NA; v_call: TRBV2; d_call: NA; cdr3_aa: CAVWQASYEQYF; cdr3_nt: TGTGCCGTCTGGCAGGCGTCCTACGAGCAGTACTTC
j_call: TRBJ1-1; clone_size: NA; v_call: TRBV5-1; d_call: TRBD1; cdr3_aa: CASSPGQVTTRPDTEAFF; cdr3_nt: TGCGCCAGCAGCCCGGGACAGGTCACCACTCGCCCTGACACTGAAGCTTTCTTT
j_call: TRBJ1-2; clone_size: NA; v_call: TRBV4-1; d_call: TRBD1; cdr3_aa: CASSRPRQGPDYGYTF; cdr3_nt: TGCGCCAGCAGCCGCCCCCGACAGGGACCCGACTATGGCTACACCTTC
j_call: TRBJ2-1; clone_size: NA; v_call: TRBV28; d_call: NA; cdr3_aa: CASTAGYNEQFF; cdr3_nt: TGTGCCAGCACCGCGGGGTACAATGAGCAGTTCTTC
j_call: TRBJ1-2; clone_size: NA; v_call: TRBV25-1; d_call: TRBD1; cdr3_aa: CASTAGTGGYTF; cdr3_nt: TGTGCCAGCACCGCAGGGACAGGGGGCTACACCTTC
j_call: TRBJ1-2; clone_size: NA; v_call: TRBV19; d_call: TRBD1; cdr3_aa: CAITDRRDYGYTF; cdr3_nt: TGTGCCATTACGGACAGGCGGGACTATGGCTACACCTTC
j_call: TRBJ1-5; clone_size: NA; v_call: TRBV7-8; d_call: NA; cdr3_aa: CASSLVPGLDNQPQHF; cdr3_nt: TGTGCCAGCAGCTTAGTTCCGGGGTTAGACAATCAGCCCCAGCATTTT
j_call: TRBJ2-7; clone_size: once; v_call: TRBV19; d_call: TRBD1; cdr3_aa: CASSLQGNEQYF; cdr3_nt: TGTGCCAGTAGCCTACAGGGGAACGAGCAGTACTTC
j_call: TRBJ2-7; clone_size: NA; v_call: TRBV6-6; d_call: TRBD1; cdr3_aa: CASSPLRQGNEQYF; cdr3_nt: TGTGCCAGCAGTCCCCTCCGACAGGGGAACGAGCAGTACTTC
j_call: TRBJ2-2; clone_size: NA; v_call: TRBV7-9; d_call: NA; cdr3_aa: CASSPFRAIGELFF; cdr3_nt: TGTGCCAGCAGCCCCTTCAGGGCAATAGGGGAGCTGTTTTTT
j_call: TRBJ1-1; clone_size: NA; v_call: TRBV2; d_call: NA; cdr3_aa: CASSGGVSGTEAFF; cdr3_nt: TGTGCCAGCAGTGGGGGGGTCTCGGGTACTGAAGCTTTCTTT
j_call: TRBJ2-5; clone_size: NA; v_call: TRBV7-7; d_call: NA; cdr3_aa: CASSPQGLETQYF; cdr3_nt: TGTGCCAGCAGCCCCCAGGGTTTGGAGACCCAGTACTTC
j_call: TRBJ2-7; clone_size: NA; v_call: TRBV5-1; d_call: NA; cdr3_aa: CASSLLLDEQYF; cdr3_nt: TGCGCCAGCAGCTTGTTACTAGACGAGCAGTACTTC
j_call: TRBJ1-6; clone_size: NA; v_call: TRBV28; d_call: NA; cdr3_aa: CASSFMGGQGIGPLHF; cdr3_nt: TGTGCCAGCAGTTTTATGGGGGGGCAGGGAATAGGACCCCTCCACTTT
j_call: TRBJ1-1; clone_size: NA; v_call: TRBV19; d_call: NA; cdr3_aa: CASKRAMNTEAFF; cdr3_nt: TGTGCCAGTAAAAGAGCGATGAACACTGAAGCTTTCTTT
j_call: TRBJ1-2; clone_size: NA; v_call: TRBV18; d_call: NA; cdr3_aa: CASSPSGVRGSDGYTF; cdr3_nt: TGTGCCAGCTCCCCTAGCGGGGTTAGAGGCTCCGATGGCTACACCTTC
j_call: TRBJ2-2; clone_size: few; v_call: TRBV19; d_call: TRBD1; cdr3_aa: CASWDRSPDTGELFF; cdr3_nt: TGTGCCAGCTGGGACAGGTCACCCGACACCGGGGAGCTGTTTTTT
j_call: TRBJ1-1; clone_size: few; v_call: TRBV9; d_call: NA; cdr3_aa: CASSVEDTYTEAFF; cdr3_nt: TGTGCCAGCAGCGTAGAGGACACCTACACTGAAGCTTTCTTT
j_call: TRBJ2-7; clone_size: NA; v_call: TRBV11-2; d_call: TRBD1; cdr3_aa: CASSPGQGHLPYEQYF; cdr3_nt: TGTGCCAGCAGCCCCGGACAGGGCCACCTACCCTACGAGCAGTACTTC
j_call: TRBJ2-7; clone_size: NA; v_call: TRBV7-2; d_call: TRBD2; cdr3_aa: CASSVTSGGAYEQYF; cdr3_nt: TGTGCCAGCAGCGTGACTAGCGGGGGGGCCTACGAGCAGTACTTC
j_call: TRBJ2-1; clone_size: NA; v_call: TRBV27; d_call: NA; cdr3_aa: CASSFPGQTEQFF; cdr3_nt: TGTGCCAGCAGTTTCCCTGGACAGACTGAGCAGTTCTTC
j_call: TRBJ2-5; clone_size: NA; v_call: TRBV29-1; d_call: NA; cdr3_aa: CSAQGLGETQYF; cdr3_nt: TGCAGCGCCCAGGGCCTCGGGGAGACCCAGTACTTC
j_call: TRBJ2-1; clone_size: once; v_call: TRBV19; d_call: NA; cdr3_aa: CASSIGQVNEQFF; cdr3_nt: TGTGCCAGTAGTATAGGGCAGGTCAATGAGCAGTTCTTC
j_call: TRBJ2-7; clone_size: NA; v_call: TRBV27; d_call: NA; cdr3_aa: CASRGRSYEQYF; cdr3_nt: TGTGCCAGCAGGGGCAGATCCTACGAGCAGTACTTC
j_call: TRBJ1-1; clone_size: NA; v_call: TRBV7-8; d_call: NA; cdr3_aa: CASSLIPDPRRHTEAFF; cdr3_nt: TGTGCCAGCAGCTTAATCCCGGACCCGAGGAGGCACACTGAAGCTTTCTTT
j_call: TRBJ2-3; clone_size: NA; v_call: TRBV5-6; d_call: NA; cdr3_aa: CASSLGGLDNYVPQYF; cdr3_nt: TGTGCCAGCAGCTTGGGGGGCCTTGACAACTACGTCCCGCAGTATTTT
j_call: TRBJ2-3; clone_size: NA; v_call: TRBV7-3; d_call: TRBD2; cdr3_aa: CASSLIGTSGRDTQYF; cdr3_nt: TGTGCCAGCAGCTTAATCGGGACTAGCGGGCGAGATACGCAGTATTTT
j_call: TRBJ1-5; clone_size: NA; v_call: TRBV19; d_call: TRBD1; cdr3_aa: CASSMDRGQSNQPQHF; cdr3_nt: TGTGCCAGTAGTATGGACAGGGGTCAATCAAATCAGCCCCAGCATTTT
j_call: TRBJ2-3; clone_size: NA; v_call: TRBV7-9; d_call: TRBD2; cdr3_aa: CASSSGRAFVSPISQYF; cdr3_nt: TGTGCCAGCTCTAGCGGGAGGGCCTTTGTATCACCCATATCGCAGTATTTT
j_call: TRBJ2-7; clone_size: NA; v_call: TRBV5-1; d_call: TRBD1; cdr3_aa: CASSLEGQGSYEQYF; cdr3_nt: TGCGCCAGCAGCTTGGAGGGACAGGGCTCCTACGAGCAGTACTTC
j_call: TRBJ1-5; clone_size: few; v_call: TRBV5-4; d_call: NA; cdr3_aa: CASSLDRNQPQHF; cdr3_nt: TGTGCCAGCAGCTTGGACCGGAATCAGCCCCAGCATTTT
j_call: TRBJ1-2; clone_size: NA; v_call: TRBV19; d_call: NA; cdr3_aa: CASYTGHGYTF; cdr3_nt: TGTGCCAGCTACACAGGTCATGGCTACACCTTC
j_call: TRBJ1-1; clone_size: few; v_call: TRBV19; d_call: NA; cdr3_aa: CASRKDSLTEAFF; cdr3_nt: TGTGCCAGCAGAAAGGACAGTCTCACTGAAGCTTTCTTT
j_call: TRBJ1-1; clone_size: NA; v_call: TRBV2; d_call: NA; cdr3_aa: CASKAGGWNTEAFF; cdr3_nt: TGTGCCAGCAAAGCGGGGGGCTGGAACACTGAAGCTTTCTTT
j_call: TRBJ1-5; clone_size: NA; v_call: TRBV7-8; d_call: TRBD1; cdr3_aa: CASSLDRGSNQPQHF; cdr3_nt: TGTGCCAGCAGCTTAGACAGGGGAAGCAATCAGCCCCAGCATTTT
j_call: TRBJ2-3; clone_size: NA; v_call: TRBV28; d_call: NA; cdr3_aa: CASSFPQRGVGTQYF; cdr3_nt: TGTGCCAGCAGTTTCCCGCAACGGGGAGTAGGTACGCAGTATTTT
j_call: TRBJ2-4; clone_size: NA; v_call: TRBV27; d_call: NA; cdr3_aa: CASSETRHGAKNIQYF; cdr3_nt: TGTGCCAGCAGTGAAACTAGACACGGGGCCAAAAACATTCAGTACTTC
j_call: TRBJ2-3; clone_size: NA; v_call: TRBV19; d_call: TRBD2; cdr3_aa: CASSSRVGGGADTQYF; cdr3_nt: TGTGCCAGTAGTTCCCGAGTGGGCGGGGGGGCAGATACGCAGTATTTT
j_call: TRBJ1-1; clone_size: NA; v_call: TRBV6-1; d_call: TRBD1; cdr3_aa: CASTPLDRVNTEAFF; cdr3_nt: TGTGCCAGCACCCCGTTAGACAGGGTGAACACTGAAGCTTTCTTT
j_call: TRBJ2-3; clone_size: few; v_call: TRBV5-1; d_call: TRBD2; cdr3_aa: CASSGSGGARAQYF; cdr3_nt: TGCGCCAGCAGCGGGAGCGGGGGGGCTCGGGCGCAGTATTTT
j_call: TRBJ1-1; clone_size: NA; v_call: TRBV6-6; d_call: TRBD1; cdr3_aa: CASSDSGQGAEAFF; cdr3_nt: TGTGCCAGCAGTGACTCGGGACAGGGGGCGGAAGCTTTCTTT
j_call: TRBJ1-5; clone_size: NA; v_call: TRBV2; d_call: NA; cdr3_aa: CASTARQGNQPQHF; cdr3_nt: TGTGCCAGCACCGCCCGGCAGGGCAATCAGCCCCAGCATTTT
j_call: TRBJ1-2; clone_size: NA; v_call: TRBV6-5; d_call: TRBD1; cdr3_aa: CASRPTGRAYGYTF; cdr3_nt: TGTGCCAGCAGACCGACAGGGCGAGCCTATGGCTACACCTTC
j_call: TRBJ1-2; clone_size: NA; v_call: TRBV28; d_call: NA; cdr3_aa: CASSLGAPEAYGYTF; cdr3_nt: TGTGCCAGCAGTTTAGGGGCGCCTGAGGCCTATGGCTACACCTTC
j_call: TRBJ2-5; clone_size: NA; v_call: TRBV5-6; d_call: NA; cdr3_aa: CASSRDTTQETQYF; cdr3_nt: TGTGCCAGCAGCCGGGACACGACCCAAGAGACCCAGTACTTC
j_call: TRBJ2-5; clone_size: NA; v_call: TRBV7-2; d_call: TRBD2; cdr3_aa: CASSFRLAGALVGETQYF; cdr3_nt: TGTGCCAGCAGCTTCCGACTAGCGGGGGCCCTGGTGGGAGAGACCCAGTACTTC
j_call: TRBJ2-3; clone_size: NA; v_call: TRBV4-1; d_call: NA; cdr3_aa: CASSHRGPGDTQYF; cdr3_nt: TGCGCCAGCAGCCACAGGGGTCCCGGGGATACGCAGTATTTT
j_call: TRBJ2-5; clone_size: NA; v_call: TRBV28; d_call: TRBD1; cdr3_aa: CASSLTYRGQQETQYF; cdr3_nt: TGTGCCAGCAGTCTCACCTACAGGGGCCAACAAGAGACCCAGTACTTC
j_call: TRBJ2-7; clone_size: NA; v_call: TRBV5-8; d_call: TRBD1; cdr3_aa: CASSSGTAYEQYF; cdr3_nt: TGTGCCAGCAGCTCCGGGACAGCCTACGAGCAGTACTTC
j_call: TRBJ1-1; clone_size: few; v_call: TRBV10-3; d_call: NA; cdr3_aa: CAIRALEGETEAFF; cdr3_nt: TGTGCCATCAGGGCATTAGAGGGGGAGACTGAAGCTTTCTTT